This T cell receptor beta chain was identified during a study of blood T cells in healthy people across ages. This clonotype has more than one count but fewer than ten. Its antigen is not identified. A second 7 to 11 cycle PCR used barcoded and J-beta primers. Through a template-switch adaptor with 12 random nucleotides, each cDNA molecule received a tag. A single record per CDR3 protein comes from TCRdb applying MiXCR to the 5' RACE reads. Of about 1.6 million distinct CDR3 sequences in the sample, 34% were seen once. General study findings and limits: Estimated diversity across one million T cells was deemed an underestimate.

Donors were systemically healthy Caucasian individuals from Russia aged 6 to 90 years. Total RNA, at least 5.5 micrograms per sample, was extracted from PBMCs. V was pared by 6 bases and J by 3 bases, with 9 bases between. This CDR3 is built from 13 residues. The V gene's germline CDR1 is MNHEY and CDR2 SVGEGT. The source is a woman aged 30 to 39 in good health. The chain joins TRBV6-2 or TRBV6-3 to TRBJ1-5; no reliable D call. Material: blood. Here the CDR3 DNA reads TGTGCCAGCAGCGATGGGCCCAATCAGCCCCAGCATTTT. Its protein product is CASSDGPNQPQHF.